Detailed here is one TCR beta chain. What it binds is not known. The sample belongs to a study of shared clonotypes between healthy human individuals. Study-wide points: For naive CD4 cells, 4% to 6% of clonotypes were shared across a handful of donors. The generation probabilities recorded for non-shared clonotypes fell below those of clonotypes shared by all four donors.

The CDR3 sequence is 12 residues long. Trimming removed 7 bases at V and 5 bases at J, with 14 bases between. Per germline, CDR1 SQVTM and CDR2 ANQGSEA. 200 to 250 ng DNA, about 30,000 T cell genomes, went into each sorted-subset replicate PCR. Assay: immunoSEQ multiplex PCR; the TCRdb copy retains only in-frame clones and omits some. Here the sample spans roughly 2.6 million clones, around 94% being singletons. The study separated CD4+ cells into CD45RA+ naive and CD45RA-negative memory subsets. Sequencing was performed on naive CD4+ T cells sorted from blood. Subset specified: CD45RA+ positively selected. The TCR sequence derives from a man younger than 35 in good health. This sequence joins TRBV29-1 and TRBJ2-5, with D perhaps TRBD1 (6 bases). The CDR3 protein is CSASRQAETQYF. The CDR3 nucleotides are TGCAGCGCCTCGAGACAGGCTGAGACCCAGTACTTC.